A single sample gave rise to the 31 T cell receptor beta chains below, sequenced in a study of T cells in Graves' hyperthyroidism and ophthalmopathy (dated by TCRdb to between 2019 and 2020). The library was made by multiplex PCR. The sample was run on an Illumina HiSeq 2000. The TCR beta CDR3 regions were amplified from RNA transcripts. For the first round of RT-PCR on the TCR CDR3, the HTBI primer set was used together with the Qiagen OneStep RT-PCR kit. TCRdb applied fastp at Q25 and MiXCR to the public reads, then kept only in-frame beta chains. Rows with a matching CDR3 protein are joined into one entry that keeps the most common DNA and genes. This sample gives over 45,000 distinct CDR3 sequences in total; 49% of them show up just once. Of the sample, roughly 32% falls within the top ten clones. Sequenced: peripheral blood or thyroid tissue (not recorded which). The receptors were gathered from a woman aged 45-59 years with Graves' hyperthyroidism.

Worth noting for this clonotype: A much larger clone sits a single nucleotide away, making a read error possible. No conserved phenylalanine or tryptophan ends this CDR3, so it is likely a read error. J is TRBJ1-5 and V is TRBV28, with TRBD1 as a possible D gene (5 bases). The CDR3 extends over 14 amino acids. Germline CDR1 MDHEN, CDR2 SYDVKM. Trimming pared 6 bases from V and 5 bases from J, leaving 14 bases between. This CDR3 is CASSPGTRDQPQHS. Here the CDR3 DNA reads TGTGCCAGCAGCCCTGGGACCCGGGATCAGCCCCAGCATTCT.

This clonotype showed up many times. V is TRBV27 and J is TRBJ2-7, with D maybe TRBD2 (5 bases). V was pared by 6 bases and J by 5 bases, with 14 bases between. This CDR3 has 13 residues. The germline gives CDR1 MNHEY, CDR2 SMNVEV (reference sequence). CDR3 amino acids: CASRMTGRNEQYF. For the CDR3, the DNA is TGTGCCAGCAGAATGACGGGAAGAAACGAGCAGTACTTC.

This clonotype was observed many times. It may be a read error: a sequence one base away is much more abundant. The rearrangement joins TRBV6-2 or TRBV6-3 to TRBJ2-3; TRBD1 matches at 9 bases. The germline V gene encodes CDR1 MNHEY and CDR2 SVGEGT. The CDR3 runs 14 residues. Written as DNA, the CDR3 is TGTGCCAACAGTTACTGGGACAGGGAAGATACGCAGTATTTT. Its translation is CANSYWDREDTQYF.

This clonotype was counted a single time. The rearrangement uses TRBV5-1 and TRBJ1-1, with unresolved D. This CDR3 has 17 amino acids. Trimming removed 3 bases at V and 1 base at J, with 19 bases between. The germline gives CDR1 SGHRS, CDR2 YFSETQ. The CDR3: CASSSTFIGRPNTEAFF. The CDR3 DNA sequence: TGCGCCAGCAGCTCGACGTTCATAGGACGACCGAACACTGAAGCTTTCTTT. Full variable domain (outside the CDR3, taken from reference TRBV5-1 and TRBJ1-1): KAGVTQTPRYLIKTRGQQVTLSCSPISGHRSVSWYQQTPGQGLQFLFEYFSETQRNKGNFPGRFSGRQFSNSRSEMNVSTLELGDSALYLCASSSTFIGRPNTEAFFGQGTRLTVV.

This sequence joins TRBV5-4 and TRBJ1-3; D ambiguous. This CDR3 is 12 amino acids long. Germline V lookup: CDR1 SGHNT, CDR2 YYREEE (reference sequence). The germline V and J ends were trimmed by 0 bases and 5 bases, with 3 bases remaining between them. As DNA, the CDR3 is TGTGCCAGCAGCTTGGACCGAAACACCATATATTTT. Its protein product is CASSLDRNTIYF.

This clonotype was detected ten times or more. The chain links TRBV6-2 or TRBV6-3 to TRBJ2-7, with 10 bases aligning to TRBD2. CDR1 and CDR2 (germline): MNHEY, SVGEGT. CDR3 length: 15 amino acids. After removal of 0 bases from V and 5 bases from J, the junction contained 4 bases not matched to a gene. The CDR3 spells CASSYSWTSGNEQYF. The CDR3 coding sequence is TGTGCCAGCAGTTACTCATGGACTAGCGGTAACGAGCAGTACTTC.

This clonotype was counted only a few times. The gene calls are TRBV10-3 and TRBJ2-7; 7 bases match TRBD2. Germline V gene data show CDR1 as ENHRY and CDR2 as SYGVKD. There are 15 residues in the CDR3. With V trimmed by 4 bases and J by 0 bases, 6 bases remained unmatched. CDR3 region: CAISVSSGASYEQYF. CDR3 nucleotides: TGTGCCATCAGTGTCTCTAGCGGAGCCTCCTACGAGCAGTACTTC.

The CDR3 sequence is CASSSDRGPNEQYF. CDR3 nucleotide sequence: TGTGCCAGCAGCTCCGACAGGGGGCCCAACGAGCAGTACTTC. V and J are TRBV7-9 and TRBJ2-7; 10 bases match TRBD1. This CDR3 spans 14 amino acids. Trimming removed 4 bases from V and 5 bases from J; junction bases left unmatched: 5. The germline V gene encodes CDR1 SEHNR and CDR2 FQNEAQ (reference sequence).

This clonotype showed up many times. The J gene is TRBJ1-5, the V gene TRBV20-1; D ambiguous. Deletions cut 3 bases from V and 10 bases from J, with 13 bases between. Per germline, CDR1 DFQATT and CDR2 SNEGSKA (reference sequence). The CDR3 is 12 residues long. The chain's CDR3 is CSARVSKDPQHF. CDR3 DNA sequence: TGCAGTGCTAGGGTATCTAAGGATCCCCAGCATTTT.

In nucleotides, the CDR3 is TGTGCCAGCGGCTCCGGGACTCCGGGGGGGGATACGCAGTATTTT. The encoded protein is CASGSGTPGGDTQYF. The chain joins TRBV13 to TRBJ2-3, with TRBD2 identical over 8 bases. The CDR3 covers 15 residues. Unmatched junction bases numbered 13, after V lost 8 bases and J lost 6 bases. Germline V gene data show CDR1 as PRHDT and CDR2 as FYEKMQ (reference sequence).

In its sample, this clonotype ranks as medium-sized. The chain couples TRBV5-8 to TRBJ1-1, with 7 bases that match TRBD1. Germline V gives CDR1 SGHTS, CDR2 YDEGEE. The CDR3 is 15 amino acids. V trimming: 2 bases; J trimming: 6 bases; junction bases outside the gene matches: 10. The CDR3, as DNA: TGTGCCAGCAGCTTATCGGGACAGTCGTTCGCTGAAGCTTTCTTT. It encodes CASSLSGQSFAEAFF.

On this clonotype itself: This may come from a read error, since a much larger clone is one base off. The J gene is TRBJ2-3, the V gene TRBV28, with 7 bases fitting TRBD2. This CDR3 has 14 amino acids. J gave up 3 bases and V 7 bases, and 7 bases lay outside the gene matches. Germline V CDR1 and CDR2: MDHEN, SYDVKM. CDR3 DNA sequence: TGTGCCAGCATGTACGGGGAGGGGACAGATACGCAGTATTTT. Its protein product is CASMYGEGTDTQYF.

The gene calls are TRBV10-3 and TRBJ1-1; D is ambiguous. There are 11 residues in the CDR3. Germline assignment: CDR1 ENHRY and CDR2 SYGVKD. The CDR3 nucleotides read TGTGGCAGCAGTGACGGGAGCGTGGCTTTCTTT. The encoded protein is CGSSDGSVAFF.

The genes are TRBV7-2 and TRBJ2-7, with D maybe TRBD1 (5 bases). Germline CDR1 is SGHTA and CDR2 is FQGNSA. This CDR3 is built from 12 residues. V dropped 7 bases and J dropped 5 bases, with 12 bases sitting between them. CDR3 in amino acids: CASTSGSNEQYF. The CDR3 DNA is TGTGCCAGCACCTCAGGGTCTAACGAGCAGTACTTC.

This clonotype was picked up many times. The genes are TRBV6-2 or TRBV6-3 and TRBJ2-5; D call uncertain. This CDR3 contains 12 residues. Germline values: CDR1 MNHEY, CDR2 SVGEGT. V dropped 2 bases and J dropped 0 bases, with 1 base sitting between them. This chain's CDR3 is CASSYNQETQYF. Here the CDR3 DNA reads TGTGCCAGCAGTTACAACCAAGAGACCCAGTACTTC.

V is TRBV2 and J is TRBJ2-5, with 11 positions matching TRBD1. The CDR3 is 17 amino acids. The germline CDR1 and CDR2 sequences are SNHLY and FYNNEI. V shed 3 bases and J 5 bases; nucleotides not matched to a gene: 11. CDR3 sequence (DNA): TGTGCCAGCAGTGACGGACCCGGGACAGGGGGGATTGAGACCCAGTACTTC. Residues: CASSDGPGTGGIETQYF. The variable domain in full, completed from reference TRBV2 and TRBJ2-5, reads EPEVTQTPSHQVTQMGQEVILRCVPISNHLYFYWYRQILGQKVEFLVSFYNNEISEKSEIFDDQFSVERPDGSNFTLKIRSTKLEDSAMYFCASSDGPGTGGIETQYFGPGTRLLVL.

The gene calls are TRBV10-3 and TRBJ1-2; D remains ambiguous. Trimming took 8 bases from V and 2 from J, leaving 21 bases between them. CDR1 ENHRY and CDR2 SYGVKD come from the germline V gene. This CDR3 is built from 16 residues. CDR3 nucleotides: TGTGCCATCTCGCCCAGCAGCGGACCCCTAAACTATGGCTACACCTTC. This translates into CAISPSSGPLNYGYTF.

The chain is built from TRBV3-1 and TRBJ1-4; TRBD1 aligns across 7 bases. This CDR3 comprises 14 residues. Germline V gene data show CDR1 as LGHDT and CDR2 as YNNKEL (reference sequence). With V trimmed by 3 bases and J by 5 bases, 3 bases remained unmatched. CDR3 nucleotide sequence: TGTGCCAGCAGCCAGACAGGGCTGAATGAAAAACTGTTTTTT. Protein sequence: CASSQTGLNEKLFF.

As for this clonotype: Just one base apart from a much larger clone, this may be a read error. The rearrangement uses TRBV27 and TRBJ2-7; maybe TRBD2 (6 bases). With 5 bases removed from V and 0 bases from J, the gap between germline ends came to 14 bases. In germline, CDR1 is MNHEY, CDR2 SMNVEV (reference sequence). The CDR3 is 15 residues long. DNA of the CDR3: TGTGCCAGCAGTCCCGGGACTTCGAGCTCCTACGAGCAGTACTTC. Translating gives CASSPGTSSSYEQYF.

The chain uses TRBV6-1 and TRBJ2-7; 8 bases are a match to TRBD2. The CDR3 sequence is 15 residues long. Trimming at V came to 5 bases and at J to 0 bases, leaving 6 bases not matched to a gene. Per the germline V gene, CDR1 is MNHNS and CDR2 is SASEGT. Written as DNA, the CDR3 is TGTGCCAGCAGTTTCCCGACTAGCGACTCCTACGAGCAGTACTTC. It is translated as CASSFPTSDSYEQYF.

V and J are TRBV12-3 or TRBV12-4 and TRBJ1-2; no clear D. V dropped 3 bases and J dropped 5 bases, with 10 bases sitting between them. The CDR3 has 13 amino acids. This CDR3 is CASSFSDVYGYTF. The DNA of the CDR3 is TGTGCCAGCAGTTTTAGCGATGTTTATGGCTACACCTTC.

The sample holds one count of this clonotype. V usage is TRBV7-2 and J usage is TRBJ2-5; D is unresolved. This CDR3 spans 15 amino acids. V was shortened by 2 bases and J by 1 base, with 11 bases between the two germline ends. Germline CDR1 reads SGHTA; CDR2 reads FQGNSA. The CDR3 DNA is TGTGCCAGCAGCTTACCCAGCGACCCCCAAGAGACCCAGTACTTC. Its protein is CASSLPSDPQETQYF.

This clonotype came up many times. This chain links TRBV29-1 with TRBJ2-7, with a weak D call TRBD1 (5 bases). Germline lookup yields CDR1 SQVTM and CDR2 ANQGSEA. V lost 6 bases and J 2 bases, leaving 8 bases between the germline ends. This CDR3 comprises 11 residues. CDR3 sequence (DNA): TGCAGCGTGGGGCAAGCCTACGAGCAGTACTTC. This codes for CSVGQAYEQYF.

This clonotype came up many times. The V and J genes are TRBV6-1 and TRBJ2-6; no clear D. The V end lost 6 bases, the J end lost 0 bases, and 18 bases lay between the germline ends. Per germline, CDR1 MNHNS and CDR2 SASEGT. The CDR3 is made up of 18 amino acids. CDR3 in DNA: TGTGCCAGCAGCTGGTTAGAAGGGTTTAACTCTGGGGCCAACGTCCTGACTTTC. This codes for CASSWLEGFNSGANVLTF.

The CDR3 nucleotides are TGTGCCAGCAGCGTAGGAGGACTAGCGGGAATCTACGAGCAGTACTTC. This sequence encodes CASSVGGLAGIYEQYF. This chain links TRBV7-6 with TRBJ2-7; 12 bases are shared with TRBD2. The V and J ends lost 5 bases and 3 bases, in that order; junction bases with no gene match: 8. Germline V gene sequence: CDR1 SGHVS, CDR2 FNYEAQ. This CDR3 comprises 16 residues.

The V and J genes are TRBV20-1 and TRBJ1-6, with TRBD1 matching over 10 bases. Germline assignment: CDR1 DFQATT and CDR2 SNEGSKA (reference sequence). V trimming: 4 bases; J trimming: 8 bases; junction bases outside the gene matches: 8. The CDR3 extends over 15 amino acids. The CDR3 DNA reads TGCAGTGCTACTGGACCGACAGGGGGCTATTCACCCCTCCACTTT. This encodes CSATGPTGGYSPLHF.

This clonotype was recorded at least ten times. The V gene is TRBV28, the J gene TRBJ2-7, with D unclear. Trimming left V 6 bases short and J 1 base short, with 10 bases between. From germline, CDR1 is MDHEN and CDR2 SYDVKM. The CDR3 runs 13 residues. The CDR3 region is CASSPPTSYEQYF. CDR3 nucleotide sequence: TGTGCCAGCAGCCCCCCGACATCCTACGAGCAGTACTTC.

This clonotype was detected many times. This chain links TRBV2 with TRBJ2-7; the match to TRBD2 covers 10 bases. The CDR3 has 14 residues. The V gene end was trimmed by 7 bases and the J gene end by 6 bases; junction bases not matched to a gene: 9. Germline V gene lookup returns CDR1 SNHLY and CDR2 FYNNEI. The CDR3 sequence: CASTGTSVTGEQYF. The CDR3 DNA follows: TGTGCCAGCACCGGGACTAGCGTAACAGGCGAGCAGTACTTC.

DNA of the CDR3: TGTGCCAGCAGCGGGACTAGCGGACTTATCACAGATACGCAGTATTTT. Its translation: CASSGTSGLITDTQYF. V gene TRBV7-8 combines with J gene TRBJ2-3, with TRBD2 matching over 11 bases. This CDR3 spans 16 amino acids. In germline, CDR1 is SGHVS, CDR2 FQNEAQ. V shed 5 bases and J 2 bases; nucleotides not matched to a gene: 6.

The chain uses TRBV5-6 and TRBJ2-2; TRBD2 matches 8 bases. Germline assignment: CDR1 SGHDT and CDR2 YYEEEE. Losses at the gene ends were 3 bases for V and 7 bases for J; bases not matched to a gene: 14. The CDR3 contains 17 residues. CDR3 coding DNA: TGTGCCAGCAGCTCAAACAGAGCCGGGACTAGTCACGGGGAGCTGTTTTTT. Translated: CASSSNRAGTSHGELFF.

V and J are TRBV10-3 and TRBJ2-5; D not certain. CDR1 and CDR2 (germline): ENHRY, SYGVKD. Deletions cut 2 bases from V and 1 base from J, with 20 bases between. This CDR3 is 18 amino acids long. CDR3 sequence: CAISEISGVDVGQETQYF. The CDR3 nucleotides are TGTGCCATCAGTGAGATCTCTGGGGTTGACGTTGGCCAAGAGACCCAGTACTTC.